The clone carrying this T cell receptor (beta chain) was observed at least ten times. Its cognate antigen is unknown. TCRdb fed the 5' RACE reads into MiXCR, producing one record per CDR3 protein. The table records a few hundred thousand distinct CDR3 sequences, 7.5% to 9% of them present only once. The sample is drawn from a study of T cells after yellow fever vaccination. Study as a whole: Some fractions had low cell numbers, and these were prepared with SMART-Seq v4 Ultra Low Input.

Germline V gene data show CDR1 as DFQATT and CDR2 as SNEGSKA (reference sequence). CDR3 length equals 19 residues. V lost 1 base to trimming and J lost 5 bases; unmatched junction nucleotides: 18. The study, taken as a whole, reports: When the response was secondary, it was weaker but reached its peak faster, day 5 versus 15. The study re-detected most primary-vaccination clones after the booster (approximately 96% CD4, around 90% CD8).

This receptor was obtained from a man aged 18 to 29 who received the YFV17D yellow fever vaccine. The chain combines TRBV20-1 with TRBJ2-1, with 9 bases fitting TRBD2. The sequencing here drew on CD4+ T cells sorted from PBMCs, taken 5 days after the yellow fever booster vaccination. The CDR3 reads CSARGFGGRRGGPHNEQFF. The CDR3 coding sequence is TGCAGTGCTAGAGGCTTCGGGGGTCGGCGGGGGGGCCCTCACAATGAGCAGTTCTTC.